These T cell receptor beta chains were read from a single sample in a study of cytomegalovirus exposure and HLA in healthy donors. TCRdb's table, derived via immunoSEQ multiplex PCR, lists solely in-frame clones and lacks some. The sample yields 150,000 to 180,000 clones, 65% to 80% seen once. Specimen: PBMCs. Receptors originate from a man younger than 35 in good health and CMV-seronegative. Both conserved end residues are part of each CDR3. A D gene is named only where the DNA matches it firmly. Rows give clone size only sometimes, using once, few, many, or a class for an expanded clone.

cdr3_aa	cdr3_nt	clone_size	v_call	j_call	d_call
CASRLAVSNTEAFF	TGCGCCAGCAGGTTGGCAGTTTCGAACACTGAAGCTTTCTTT	-	TRBV5-1	TRBJ1-1	-
CASLSTLSYGYTF	TGTGCCAGTTTGTCAACTCTATCCTATGGCTACACCTTC	-	TRBV6-5	TRBJ1-2	-
CASSRDSPEKLFF	TGTGCCAGCAGCCGTGACAGTCCTGAAAAACTGTTTTTT	-	TRBV7-9	TRBJ1-4	-
CASSLHRSPGTQYF	TGTGCCAGCAGCTTACACAGGTCCCCGGGGACCCAGTACTTC	few	TRBV7-2	TRBJ2-5	-
CASSFSWGSTDTQYF	TGCGCCAGCAGCTTCTCCTGGGGCAGCACAGATACGCAGTATTTT	-	TRBV5-1	TRBJ2-3	-
CASSPVAWAQPNEQFF	TGTGCCAGCAGTCCCGTTGCGTGGGCGCAGCCCAATGAGCAGTTCTTC	few	TRBV5-6	TRBJ2-1	-
CASSFRTGDIYNEQFF	TGCGCCAGCAGCTTTAGGACAGGGGACATTTACAATGAGCAGTTCTTC	-	TRBV5-1	TRBJ2-1	TRBD1
CASSVGQPYEQYF	TGTGCCAGCAGTGTGGGACAGCCCTACGAGCAGTACTTC	-	TRBV6-5	TRBJ2-7	TRBD1
CASSKLAGGSGSSYNEQFF	TGCGCCAGCAGCAAACTAGCGGGGGGCAGCGGGAGCTCCTACAATGAGCAGTTCTTC	-	TRBV5-1	TRBJ2-1	TRBD2
CASSDFSRNSPLHF	TGTGCCAGCAGTGATTTCTCCAGGAATTCACCCCTCCACTTT	-	TRBV6-4	TRBJ1-6	-
CASRNRGGTGELFF	TGTGCCAGCAGAAACAGGGGAGGAACCGGGGAGCTGTTTTTT	-	TRBV2	TRBJ2-2	-
CASSWISGGLGDYEQYF	TGCGCCAGCAGCTGGATATCAGGGGGGTTGGGGGACTACGAGCAGTACTTC	-	TRBV5-1	TRBJ2-7	-
CASSEAQLTNTGELFF	TGTGCCAGCAGTGAAGCGCAACTTACGAACACCGGGGAGCTGTTTTTT	few	TRBV2	TRBJ2-2	-